This T cell receptor beta chain was identified in a study of T-cell reconstitution after alpha-beta-depleted transplantation in children. This clonotype has just a few counts. Germline V gene lookup returns CDR1 DFQATT and CDR2 SNEGSKA (reference sequence). V lost 5 bases, J lost 1 base, and 1 base stayed unmatched. CDR3 length: 13 amino acids. Using unique molecular identifiers, the investigators prepared the TCRbeta library. TCRdb analysed the PCR reads with MiXCR anew, one entry per CDR3 protein. The table includes approximately 350,000 distinct CDR3 sequences, about 14% detected once. The gene calls are TRBV20-1 and TRBJ2-3, with 9 positions matching TRBD2. The specimen was PBMCs, collected from the stem cell graft. The clonotype originates from a human donor who donated a stem cell graft to a child with Fanconi anemia. DNA of the CDR3: TGCAGTGCTTTAGCGGGGGGCACAGATACGCAGTATTTT. Its translation is CSALAGGTDTQYF.